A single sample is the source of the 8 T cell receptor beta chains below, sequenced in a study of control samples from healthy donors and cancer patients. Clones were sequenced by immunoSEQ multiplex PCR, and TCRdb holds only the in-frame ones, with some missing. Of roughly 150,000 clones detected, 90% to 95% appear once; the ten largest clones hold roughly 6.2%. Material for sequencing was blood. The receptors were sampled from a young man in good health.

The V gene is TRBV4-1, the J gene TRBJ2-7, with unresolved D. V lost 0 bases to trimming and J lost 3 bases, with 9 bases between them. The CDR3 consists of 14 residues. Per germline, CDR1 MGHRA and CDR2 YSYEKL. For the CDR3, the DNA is TGCGCCAGCAGCCAAGAGGAGACGATCTACGAGCAGTACTTC. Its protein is CASSQEETIYEQYF.

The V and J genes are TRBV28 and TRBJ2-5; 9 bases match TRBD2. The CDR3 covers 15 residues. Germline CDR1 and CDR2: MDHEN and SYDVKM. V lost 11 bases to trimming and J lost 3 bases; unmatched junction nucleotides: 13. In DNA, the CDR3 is TGTGCCGGGGATGTGGCTAGCGGGAAGAAAGAGACCCAGTACTTC. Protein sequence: CAGDVASGKKETQYF.

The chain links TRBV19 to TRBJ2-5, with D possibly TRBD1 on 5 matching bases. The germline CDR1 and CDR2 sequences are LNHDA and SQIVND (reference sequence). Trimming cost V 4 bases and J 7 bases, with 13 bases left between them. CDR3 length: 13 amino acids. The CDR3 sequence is CASSTQSRGTQYF. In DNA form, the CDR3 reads TGTGCCAGTAGTACCCAATCTAGGGGGACCCAGTACTTC.

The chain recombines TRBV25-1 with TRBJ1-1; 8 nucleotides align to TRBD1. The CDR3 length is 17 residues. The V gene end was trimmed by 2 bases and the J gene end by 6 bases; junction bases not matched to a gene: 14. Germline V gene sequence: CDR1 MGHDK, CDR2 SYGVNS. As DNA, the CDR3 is TGTGCCAGCAGTGAACACGACAGGGGAAGTTTAAATGCTGAAGCTTTCTTT. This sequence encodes CASSEHDRGSLNAEAFF.

CDR3 loop: CASSLPLTGNYGYTF. Here the CDR3 DNA reads TGTGCCAGCAGTTTACCGTTGACGGGAAACTATGGCTACACCTTC. This chain joins TRBV6-5 and TRBJ1-2, with D unresolved. The CDR3 sequence is 15 residues long. Germline V gene sequence: CDR1 MNHEY, CDR2 SVGAGI. V gave up 4 bases and J gave up 2 bases, with 14 bases separating them.

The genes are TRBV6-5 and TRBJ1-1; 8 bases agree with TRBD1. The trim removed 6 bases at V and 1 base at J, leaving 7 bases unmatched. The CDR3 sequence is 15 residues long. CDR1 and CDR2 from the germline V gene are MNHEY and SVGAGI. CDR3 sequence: CASSRQGAPNTEAFF. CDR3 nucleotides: TGTGCCAGCAGCCGTCAGGGGGCGCCGAACACTGAAGCTTTCTTT.

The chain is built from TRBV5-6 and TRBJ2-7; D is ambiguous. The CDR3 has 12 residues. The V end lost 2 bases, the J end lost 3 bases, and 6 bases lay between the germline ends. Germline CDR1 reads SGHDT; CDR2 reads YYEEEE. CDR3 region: CASSFQHYEQYF. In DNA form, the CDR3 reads TGTGCCAGCAGCTTCCAACACTACGAGCAGTACTTC.

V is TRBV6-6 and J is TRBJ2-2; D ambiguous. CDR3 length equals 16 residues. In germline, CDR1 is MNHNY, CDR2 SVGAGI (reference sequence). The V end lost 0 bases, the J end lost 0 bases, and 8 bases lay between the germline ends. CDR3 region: CASSYSRPTNTGELFF. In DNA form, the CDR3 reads TGTGCCAGCAGTTACTCGAGACCAACGAACACCGGGGAGCTGTTTTTT.